This TCR beta chain is drawn from a study of blood T cells in healthy people across ages. Study results and limitations: While age rose, TCR beta diversity per million T cells dropped in a roughly linear way.

The second PCR ran roughly 6 to 11 cycles with a sample-barcoded 5' primer and J-beta primers. TCRdb analysed the 5' RACE reads with MiXCR anew, one entry per CDR3 protein. The sample yields 700,000 or so distinct CDR3 sequences, about 20% seen once. This clonotype was detected a few times. What it binds is unknown. The V gene lost 6 bases and the J gene lost 4 bases, with 12 bases spanning the gap. CDR1 is SEHNR and CDR2 is FQNEAQ in the germline V gene (reference sequence). This CDR3 comprises 13 residues. The TCR was taken from a man aged 70 or older in good health. The V gene is TRBV7-9, the J gene TRBJ1-2; the D gene is possibly TRBD1 (5 bases). Source material: blood. The CDR3 region has the DNA TGTGCCAGCAGTCCCAGGGTGGTCTATGGCTACACCTTC. It yields the protein CASSPRVVYGYTF.